A selection of T cell receptor beta chains follows, all from one sample in a study of PD-L1 blockade in urothelial cancer. Method: immunoSEQ multiplex PCR; TCRdb's copy keeps in-frame clones and lacks some. The data show about 70,000 clones, with about nine tenths seen just once and 3.5% to 5% held by the top ten. This sample comprised PBMCs, obtained around atezolizumab (anti-PD-L1) treatment. All receptors come from a man between 65 and 85 years old with urothelial cancer. Both conserved end residues are part of each CDR3. A D gene is named only where the DNA matches it firmly. Only part of the rows carry a size: once, few, many, or a class if the clone is expanded.

CDR3 DNA,CDR3 protein,J gene,clone size,D gene,V gene
TGTGCCAGCCATAGCCTTGGGACAGGTAAAGAAAAACTGTTTTTT,CASHSLGTGKEKLFF,TRBJ1-4,.,TRBD1,TRBV27
TGTGCCAGCAGTTACATAAGCGGCTACGAGCAGTACTTC,CASSYISGYEQYF,TRBJ2-7,.,.,TRBV7-2
TGTGCCAGCAGTGTCCCCCCCCGAGGACGTTCGACAGGGAACACTGAAGCTTTCTTT,CASSVPPRGRSTGNTEAFF,TRBJ1-1,.,.,TRBV6-1
TGTGCCACCAGCAGAGAGGCAGGGACTTACAATGAGCAGTTCTTC,CATSREAGTYNEQFF,TRBJ2-1,.,.,TRBV15
TGTGCCAGCAGCCAACCGGGACTAGCGGGAGGAGATGAGCAGTTCTTC,CASSQPGLAGGDEQFF,TRBJ2-1,.,TRBD2,TRBV14
TGTGCCAGCAGCCCATTCAGCGGGCCTAACAATGAGCAGTTCTTC,CASSPFSGPNNEQFF,TRBJ2-1,.,.,TRBV6-4
TGCGCCAGCAGTGAGTCGACGGGGGGTTTCTATGGCTACACCTTC,CASSESTGGFYGYTF,TRBJ1-2,.,.,TRBV10-2
TGTGCCAGCACCTCGGCAACAGGGGATAAATGGGGCTGCACCTTC,CASTSATGDKWGCTF,TRBJ1-2,.,TRBD1,TRBV6-1
TGTGCCAGCAGCACCCGGGGACTAGCGGCTAGCACAGATACGCAGTATTTT,CASSTRGLAASTDTQYF,TRBJ2-3,.,TRBD2,TRBV11-1
TGTGCCAGCAGCGTCTCTAGCGGGAGAATGGCAGATACGCAGTATTTT,CASSVSSGRMADTQYF,TRBJ2-3,.,TRBD2,TRBV11-2
TGTGCCAGCAGCTTAATATCGGGAGTGGGGAATGAGCAGTTCTTC,CASSLISGVGNEQFF,TRBJ2-1,once,.,TRBV7-9
TGTGCCAGCAGCTTAAGTGCCGGGAGGGCCGACGAGCAGTACTTC,CASSLSAGRADEQYF,TRBJ2-7,.,TRBD2,TRBV7-9
TGTGCCAGCAGCTATGGAACAGGGGCTGGCACTGAAGCTTTCTTT,CASSYGTGAGTEAFF,TRBJ1-1,.,TRBD1,TRBV9
TGTGCCAGCAGCTTAACGACAGAAGAGACCCAGTACTTC,CASSLTTEETQYF,TRBJ2-5,.,.,TRBV13
TGTGCCTGGAGTGTGGGGGGGGTAACCTACGAGCAGTACTTC,CAWSVGGVTYEQYF,TRBJ2-7,.,TRBD2,TRBV30
TGTGCCAGCAGCCAAGATGGAGGGGCAGCCCGGGAGCAGTTCTTC,CASSQDGGAAREQFF,TRBJ2-1,once,.,TRBV4-2
TGTGCCAGCAGTTTCGCCGGGACAGGGGGTTCTGAAGCTTTCTTT,CASSFAGTGGSEAFF,TRBJ1-1,.,TRBD1,TRBV6-5
TGTGCCAGCAGTGAATTGGGGGGAAGCTCCTACGAGCAGTACTTC,CASSELGGSSYEQYF,TRBJ2-7,.,.,TRBV6-1
TGTGCCAGCACCCCGTGGAACGGACAGCAAGAGACCCAGTACTTC,CASTPWNGQQETQYF,TRBJ2-5,.,.,TRBV5-4
TGTGCCAGCAGCTGGCAGGGGGAAGAGACCCAGTACTTC,CASSWQGEETQYF,TRBJ2-5,.,TRBD1,TRBV5-6
TGCGCCAGCAGCCCGGGGACAGGCTATGGCTACACCTTC,CASSPGTGYGYTF,TRBJ1-2,.,TRBD1,TRBV5-1
TGTGCCAGCAGGGACACCGCCGGGACACCCTCGTTAAACACCATATATTTT,CASRDTAGTPSLNTIYF,TRBJ1-3,.,.,TRBV28
TGCGCCAGCGGACAGGGAACCCGACGTGATGGCTACACCTTC,CASGQGTRRDGYTF,TRBJ1-2,once,TRBD1,TRBV5-1
TGTGCCAGTAGTATACACACAGGCCTTACTAACTATGGCTACACCTTC,CASSIHTGLTNYGYTF,TRBJ1-2,.,.,TRBV19
TGTGCCAGTAGTATGTTGGCGGGAGGCACAGATACGCAGTATTTT,CASSMLAGGTDTQYF,TRBJ2-3,.,TRBD2,TRBV19
TGCGCCAGCAGCCAAGAAAAACTAGCGGGAGGCCTCAATGAGCAGTTCTTC,CASSQEKLAGGLNEQFF,TRBJ2-1,.,TRBD2,TRBV5-1